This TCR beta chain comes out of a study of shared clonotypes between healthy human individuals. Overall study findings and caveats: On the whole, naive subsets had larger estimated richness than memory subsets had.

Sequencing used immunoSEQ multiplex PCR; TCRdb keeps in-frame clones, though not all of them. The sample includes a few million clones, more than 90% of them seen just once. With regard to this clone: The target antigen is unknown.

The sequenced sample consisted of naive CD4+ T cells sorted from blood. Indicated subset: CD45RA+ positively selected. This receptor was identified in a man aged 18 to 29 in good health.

CDR3 nucleotide sequence: TGTGCCAGCAGCGTAGGGGGTACTATTTACGGGGAGCTGTTTTTT. It encodes CASSVGGTIYGELFF. The chain carries TRBV10-3 and TRBJ2-2; D perhaps matches TRBD1 (6 bases). The CDR3 covers 15 residues. CDR1 is ENHRY, CDR2 SYGVKD, per germline. The V gene lost 10 bases and the J gene lost 7 bases, with 22 bases spanning the gap.